This T cell receptor (beta chain) emerged from a study of T-cell reconstitution after alpha-beta-depleted transplantation in children. A library of TCRbeta sequences, prepared with unique molecular identifiers, was generated. MiXCR, run by TCRdb on the PCR reads, gives a single entry per CDR3 protein. Of about half a million distinct CDR3 sequences listed, 9.5% to 15% were seen once; the top ten hold under 7%. This clonotype was counted only a few times. The V gene lost 0 bases and the J gene lost 7 bases, with 12 bases spanning the gap. Germline V lookup: CDR1 SGHRS, CDR2 YFSETQ. The CDR3 totals 14 residues.

The TCR sequence derives from a human donor who donated a stem cell graft to a child with combined immunodeficiency. The sequencing here drew on PBMCs from the stem cell graft donor, taken from the stem cell graft. J is TRBJ2-3 and V is TRBV5-1; D is unclear. CDR3 region: CASSLVNTSNTQYF. In DNA, the CDR3 is TGCGCCAGCAGCTTGGTGAACACCAGCAATACGCAGTATTTT. The whole variable domain, filled in from reference TRBV5-1 and TRBJ2-3, reads KAGVTQTPRYLIKTRGQQVTLSCSPISGHRSVSWYQQTPGQGLQFLFEYFSETQRNKGNFPGRFSGRQFSNSRSEMNVSTLELGDSALYLCASSLVNTSNTQYFGPGTRLTVL.